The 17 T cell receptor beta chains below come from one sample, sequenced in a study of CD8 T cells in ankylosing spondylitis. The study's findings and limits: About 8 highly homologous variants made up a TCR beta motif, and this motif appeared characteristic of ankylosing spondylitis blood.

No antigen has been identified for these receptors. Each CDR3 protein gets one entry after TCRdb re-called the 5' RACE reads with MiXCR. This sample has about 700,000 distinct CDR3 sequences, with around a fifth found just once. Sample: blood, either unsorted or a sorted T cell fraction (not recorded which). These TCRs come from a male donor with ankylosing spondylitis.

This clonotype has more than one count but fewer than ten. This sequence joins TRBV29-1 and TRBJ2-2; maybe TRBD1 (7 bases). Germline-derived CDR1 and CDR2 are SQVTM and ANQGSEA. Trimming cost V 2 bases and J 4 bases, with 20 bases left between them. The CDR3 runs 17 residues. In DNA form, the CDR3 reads TGCAGCGTTGAACTATGGCAGGGGGGTTCTGGCACCGGGGAGCTGTTTTTT. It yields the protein CSVELWQGGSGTGELFF.

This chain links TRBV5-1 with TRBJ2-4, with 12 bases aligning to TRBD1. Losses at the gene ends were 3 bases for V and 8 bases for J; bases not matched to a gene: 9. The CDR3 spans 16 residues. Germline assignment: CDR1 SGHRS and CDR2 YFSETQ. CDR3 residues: CASSSTGQGAGDIQYF. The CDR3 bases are TGCGCCAGCAGCTCCACGGGACAGGGGGCGGGGGACATTCAGTACTTC.

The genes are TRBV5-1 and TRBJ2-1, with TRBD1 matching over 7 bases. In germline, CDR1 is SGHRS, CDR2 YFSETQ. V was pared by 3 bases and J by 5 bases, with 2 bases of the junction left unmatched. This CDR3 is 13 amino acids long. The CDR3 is CASSYTGDNEQFF. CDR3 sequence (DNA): TGCGCCAGCAGCTACACAGGGGACAATGAGCAGTTCTTC.

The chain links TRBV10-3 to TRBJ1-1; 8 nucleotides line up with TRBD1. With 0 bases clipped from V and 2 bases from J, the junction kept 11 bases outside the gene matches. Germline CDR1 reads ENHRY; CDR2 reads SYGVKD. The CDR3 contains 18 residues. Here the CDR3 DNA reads TGTGCCATCAGTGAGTCGTCGTACAGGGGGAGGGGTAACACTGAAGCTTTCTTT. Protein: CAISESSYRGRGNTEAFF.

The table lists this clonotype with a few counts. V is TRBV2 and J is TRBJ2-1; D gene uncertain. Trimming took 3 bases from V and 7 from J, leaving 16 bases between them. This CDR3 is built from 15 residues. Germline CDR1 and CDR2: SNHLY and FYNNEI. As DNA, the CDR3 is TGTGCCAGCAGTGATGCCTGGTACGAGTCTAATGAGCAGTTCTTC. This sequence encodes CASSDAWYESNEQFF. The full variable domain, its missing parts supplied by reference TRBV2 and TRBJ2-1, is EPEVTQTPSHQVTQMGQEVILRCVPISNHLYFYWYRQILGQKVEFLVSFYNNEISEKSEIFDDQFSVERPDGSNFTLKIRSTKLEDSAMYFCASSDAWYESNEQFFGPGTRLTVL.

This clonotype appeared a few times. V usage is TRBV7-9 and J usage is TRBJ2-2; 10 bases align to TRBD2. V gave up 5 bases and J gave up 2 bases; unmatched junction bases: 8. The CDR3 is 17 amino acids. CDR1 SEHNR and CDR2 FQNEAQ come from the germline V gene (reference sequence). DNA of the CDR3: TGTGCCAGCAGCCCTATAGGACTAGCGGCCAACACCGGGGAGCTGTTTTTT. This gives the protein CASSPIGLAANTGELFF.

As DNA, the CDR3 is TGTGCCAGCAGCCCCGGAGGGACCACTGAAGCTTTCTTT. It codes for CASSPGGTTEAFF. The V call is TRBV12-3 or TRBV12-4, the J call TRBJ1-1; possible D gene TRBD1, 5 bases. The CDR3 covers 13 residues. V lost 6 bases, J lost 4 bases, and 12 bases lay in between.

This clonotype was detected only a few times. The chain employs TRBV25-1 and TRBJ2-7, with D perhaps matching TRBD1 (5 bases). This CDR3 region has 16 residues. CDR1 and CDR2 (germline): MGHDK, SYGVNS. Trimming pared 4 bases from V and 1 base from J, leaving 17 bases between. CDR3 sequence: CASSAVIQAQSYEQYF. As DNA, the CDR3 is TGTGCCAGCAGTGCAGTGATACAGGCTCAATCCTACGAGCAGTACTTC.

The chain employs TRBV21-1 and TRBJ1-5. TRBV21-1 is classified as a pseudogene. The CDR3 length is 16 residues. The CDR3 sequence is CASSIGALGISQPQHF. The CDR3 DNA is TGTGCCAGCAGCATAGGGGCCCTGGGAATATCTCAGCCCCAGCATTTT.

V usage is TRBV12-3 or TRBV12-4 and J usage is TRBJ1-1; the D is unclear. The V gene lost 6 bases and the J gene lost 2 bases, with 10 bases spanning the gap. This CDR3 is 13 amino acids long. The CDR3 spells CASSLHPNTEAFF. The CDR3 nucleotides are TGTGCCAGCAGCTTACACCCAAACACTGAAGCTTTCTTT.

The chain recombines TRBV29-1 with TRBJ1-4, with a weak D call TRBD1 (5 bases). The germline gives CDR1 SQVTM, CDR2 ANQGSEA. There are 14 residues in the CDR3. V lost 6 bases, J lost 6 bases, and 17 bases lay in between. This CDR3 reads CSVAGREVDEKLFF. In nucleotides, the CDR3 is TGCAGCGTAGCAGGGAGGGAGGTCGATGAAAAACTGTTTTTT.

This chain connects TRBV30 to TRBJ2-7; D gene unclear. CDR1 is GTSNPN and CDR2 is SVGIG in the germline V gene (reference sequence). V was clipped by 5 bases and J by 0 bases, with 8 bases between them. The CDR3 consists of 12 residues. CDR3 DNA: TGTGCCTGGGGAGCTAGCTCCTACGAGCAGTACTTC. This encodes CAWGASSYEQYF. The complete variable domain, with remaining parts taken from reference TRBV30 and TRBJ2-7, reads SQTIHQWPATLVQPVGSPLSLECTVEGTSNPNLYWYRQAAGRGLQLLFYSVGIGQISSEVPQNLSASRPQDRQFILSSKKLLLSDSGFYLCAWGASSYEQYFGPGTRLTVT.

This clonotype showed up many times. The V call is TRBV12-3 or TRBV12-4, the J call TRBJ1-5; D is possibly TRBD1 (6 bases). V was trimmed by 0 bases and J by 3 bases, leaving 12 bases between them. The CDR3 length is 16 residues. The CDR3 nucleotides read TGTGCCAGCAGTTTAGCCGGCGGACAGTCCAATCAGCCCCAGCATTTT. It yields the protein CASSLAGGQSNQPQHF.

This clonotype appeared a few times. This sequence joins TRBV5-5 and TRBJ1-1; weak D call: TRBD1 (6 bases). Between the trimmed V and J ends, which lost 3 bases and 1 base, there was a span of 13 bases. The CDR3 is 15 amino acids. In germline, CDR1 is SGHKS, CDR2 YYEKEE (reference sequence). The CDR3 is CASSYRGNTNTEAFF. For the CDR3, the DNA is TGTGCCAGCAGCTATAGGGGGAATACGAACACTGAAGCTTTCTTT. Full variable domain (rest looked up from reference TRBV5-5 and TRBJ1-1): DAGVTQSPTHLIKTRGQQVTLRCSPISGHKSVSWYQQVLGQGPQFIFQYYEKEERGRGNFPDRFSARQFPNYSSELNVNALLLGDSALYLCASSYRGNTNTEAFFGQGTRLTVV.

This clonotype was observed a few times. The CDR3 bases are TGTGCCAGCAGTTTCGGACAGAAAACTAGCACAGATACGCAGTATTTT. This encodes CASSFGQKTSTDTQYF. V usage is TRBV12-3 or TRBV12-4 and J usage is TRBJ2-3; perhaps TRBD1 as D (6 bases). The CDR3 is made up of 16 amino acids. The ends were cut back, 3 bases at V and 0 bases at J, with 13 bases in the middle.

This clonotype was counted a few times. The CDR3 reads CASMGTSNQPQHF. In DNA form, the CDR3 reads TGTGCCAGCATGGGGACGAGCAATCAGCCCCAGCATTTT. The chain uses TRBV12-3 or TRBV12-4 and TRBJ1-5, with TRBD1 as a possible D gene (5 bases). The ends were cut back, 7 bases at V and 1 base at J, with 8 bases in the middle. The length of the CDR3 is 13 residues.

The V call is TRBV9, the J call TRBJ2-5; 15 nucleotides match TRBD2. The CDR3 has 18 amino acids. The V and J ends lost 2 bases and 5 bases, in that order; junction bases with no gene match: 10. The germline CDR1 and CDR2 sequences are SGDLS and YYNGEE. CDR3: CASSVGLAGGGFGETQYF. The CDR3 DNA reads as TGTGCCAGCAGCGTGGGACTAGCGGGAGGTGGGTTCGGGGAGACCCAGTACTTC.